This T cell receptor beta chain was documented in a study of cytomegalovirus exposure and HLA in healthy donors. Trimming left V 2 bases short and J 6 bases short, with 10 bases between. This CDR3 comprises 14 residues. The germline gives CDR1 SSHAT, CDR2 FNYEAQ (reference sequence). Use of 60 Vbeta and 13 Jbeta primers characterized the PCR. Measured with immunoSEQ multiplex PCR; TCRdb has only the in-frame clones, and not every one. The sample comprises about 94,000 clones, around 80% of which are singletons, and just over 0.75% rests with the top ten. The sequencing input was PBMCs. This TCR came from a woman aged 55 to 70 in good health and CMV-seronegative. V usage is TRBV7-7 and J usage is TRBJ2-2; D not resolved. The CDR3 sequence: CASSLSAQPGELFF. The CDR3 bases are TGTGCCAGCAGCTTATCGGCACAGCCCGGGGAGCTGTTTTTT.